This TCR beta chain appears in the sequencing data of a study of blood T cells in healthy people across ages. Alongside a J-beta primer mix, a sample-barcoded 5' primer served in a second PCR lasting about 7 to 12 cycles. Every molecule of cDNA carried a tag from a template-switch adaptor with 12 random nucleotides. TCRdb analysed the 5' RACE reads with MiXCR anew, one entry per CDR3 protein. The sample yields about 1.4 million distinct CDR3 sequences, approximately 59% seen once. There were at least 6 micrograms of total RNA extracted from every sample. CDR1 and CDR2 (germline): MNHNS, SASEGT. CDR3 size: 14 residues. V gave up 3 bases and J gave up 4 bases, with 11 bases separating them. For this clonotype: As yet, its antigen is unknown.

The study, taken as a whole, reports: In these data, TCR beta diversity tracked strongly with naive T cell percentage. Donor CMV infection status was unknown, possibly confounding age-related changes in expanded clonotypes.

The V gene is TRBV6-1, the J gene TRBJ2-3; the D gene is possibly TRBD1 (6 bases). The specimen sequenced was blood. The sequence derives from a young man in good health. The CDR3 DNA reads TGTGCCAGCAGTGAGGTAGGACAGTCAGATACGCAGTATTTT. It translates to CASSEVGQSDTQYF.